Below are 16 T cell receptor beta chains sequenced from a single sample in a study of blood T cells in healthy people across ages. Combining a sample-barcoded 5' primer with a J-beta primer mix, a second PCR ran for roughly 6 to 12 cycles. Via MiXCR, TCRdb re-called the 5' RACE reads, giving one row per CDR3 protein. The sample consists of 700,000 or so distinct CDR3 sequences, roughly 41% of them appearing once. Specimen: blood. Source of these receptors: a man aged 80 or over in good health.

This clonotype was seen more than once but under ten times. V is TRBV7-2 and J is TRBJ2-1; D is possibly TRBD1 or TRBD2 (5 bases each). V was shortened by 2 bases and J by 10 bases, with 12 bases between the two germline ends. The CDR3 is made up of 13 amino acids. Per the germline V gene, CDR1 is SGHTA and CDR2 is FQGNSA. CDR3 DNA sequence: TGTGCCAGCAGCTTAATAGGGGACGGCGAGCAGTTCTTC. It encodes CASSLIGDGEQFF.

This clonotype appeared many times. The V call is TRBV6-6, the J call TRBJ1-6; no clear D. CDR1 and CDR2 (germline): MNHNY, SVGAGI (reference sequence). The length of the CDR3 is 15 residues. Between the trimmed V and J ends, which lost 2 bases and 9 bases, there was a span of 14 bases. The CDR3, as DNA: TGTGCCAGCAGTTACGAAGCTTTGAAGGGTTCACCCCTCCACTTT. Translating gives CASSYEALKGSPLHF.

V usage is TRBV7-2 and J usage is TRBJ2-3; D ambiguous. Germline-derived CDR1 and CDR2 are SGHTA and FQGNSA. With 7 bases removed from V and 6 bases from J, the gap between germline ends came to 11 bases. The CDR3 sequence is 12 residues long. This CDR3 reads CASTPIVDTQYF. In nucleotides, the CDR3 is TGTGCCAGCACCCCTATAGTGGATACGCAGTATTTT.

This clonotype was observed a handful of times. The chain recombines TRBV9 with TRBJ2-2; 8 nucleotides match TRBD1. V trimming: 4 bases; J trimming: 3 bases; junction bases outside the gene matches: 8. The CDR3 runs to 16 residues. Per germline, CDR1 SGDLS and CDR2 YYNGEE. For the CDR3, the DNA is TGTGCCAGCAGCCCCACCGGACAGGGACACACCGGGGAGCTGTTTTTT. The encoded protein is CASSPTGQGHTGELFF.

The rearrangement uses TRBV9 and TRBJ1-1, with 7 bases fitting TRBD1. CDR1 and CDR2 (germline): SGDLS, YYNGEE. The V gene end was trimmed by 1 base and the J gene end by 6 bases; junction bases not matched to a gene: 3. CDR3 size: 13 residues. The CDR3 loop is CASSVSGTAEAFF. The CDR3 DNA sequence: TGTGCCAGCAGCGTATCCGGGACAGCTGAAGCTTTCTTT.

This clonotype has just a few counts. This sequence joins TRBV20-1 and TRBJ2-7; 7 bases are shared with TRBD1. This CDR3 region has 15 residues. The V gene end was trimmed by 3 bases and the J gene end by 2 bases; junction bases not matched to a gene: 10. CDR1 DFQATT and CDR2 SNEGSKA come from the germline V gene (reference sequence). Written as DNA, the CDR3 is TGCAGTGCTAGCAGGACCGGGACAGTAACCTACGAGCAGTACTTC. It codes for CSASRTGTVTYEQYF.

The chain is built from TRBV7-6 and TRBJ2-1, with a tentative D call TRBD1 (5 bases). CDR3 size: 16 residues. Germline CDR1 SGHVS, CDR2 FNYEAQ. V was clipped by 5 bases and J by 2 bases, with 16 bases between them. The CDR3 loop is CASSPLGQGTYNEQFF. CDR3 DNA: TGTGCCAGCAGCCCACTCGGGCAGGGTACCTACAATGAGCAGTTCTTC.

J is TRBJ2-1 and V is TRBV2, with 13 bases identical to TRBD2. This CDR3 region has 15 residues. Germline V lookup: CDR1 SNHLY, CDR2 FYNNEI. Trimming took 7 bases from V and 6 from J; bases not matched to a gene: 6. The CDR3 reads CASNRLAGGGNEQFF. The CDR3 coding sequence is TGTGCCAGCAATAGACTAGCGGGGGGTGGCAATGAGCAGTTCTTC.

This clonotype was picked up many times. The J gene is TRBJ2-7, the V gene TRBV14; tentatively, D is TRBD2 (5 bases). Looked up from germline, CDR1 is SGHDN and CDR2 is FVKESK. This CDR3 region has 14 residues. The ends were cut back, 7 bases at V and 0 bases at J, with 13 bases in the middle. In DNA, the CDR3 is TGTGCCAGCACACCACGGGGTAGCTCCTACGAGCAGTACTTC. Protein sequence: CASTPRGSSYEQYF. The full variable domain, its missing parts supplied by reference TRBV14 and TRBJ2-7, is EAGVTQFPSHSVIEKGQTVTLRCDPISGHDNLYWYRRVMGKEIKFLLHFVKESKQDESGMPNNRFLAERTGGTYSTLKVQPAELEDSGVYFCASTPRGSSYEQYFGPGTRLTVT.

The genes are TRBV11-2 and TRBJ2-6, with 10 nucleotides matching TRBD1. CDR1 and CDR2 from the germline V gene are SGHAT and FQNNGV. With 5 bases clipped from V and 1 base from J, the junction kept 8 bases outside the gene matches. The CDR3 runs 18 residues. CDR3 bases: TGTGCCAGCAGCCTCCCGACAGGGGGCGGATCTGGGGCCAACGTCCTGACTTTC. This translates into CASSLPTGGGSGANVLTF.

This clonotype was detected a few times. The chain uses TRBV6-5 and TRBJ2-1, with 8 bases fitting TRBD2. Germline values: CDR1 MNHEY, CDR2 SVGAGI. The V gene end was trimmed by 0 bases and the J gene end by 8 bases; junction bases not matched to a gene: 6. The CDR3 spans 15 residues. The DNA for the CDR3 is TGTGCCAGCAGTTACTCCTCGGGAGGGCCCTATGAGCAGTTCTTC. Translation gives CASSYSSGGPYEQFF.

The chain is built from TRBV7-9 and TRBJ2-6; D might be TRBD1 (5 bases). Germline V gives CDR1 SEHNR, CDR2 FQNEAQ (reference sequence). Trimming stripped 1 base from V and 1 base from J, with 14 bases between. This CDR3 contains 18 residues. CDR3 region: CASSLGLAGHSGANVLTF. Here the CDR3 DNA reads TGTGCCAGCAGCTTAGGTCTGGCAGGGCATTCTGGGGCCAACGTCCTGACTTTC.

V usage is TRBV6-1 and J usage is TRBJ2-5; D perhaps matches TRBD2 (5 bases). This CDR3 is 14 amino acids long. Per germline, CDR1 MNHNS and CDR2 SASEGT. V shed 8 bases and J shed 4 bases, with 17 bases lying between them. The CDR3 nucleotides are TGTGCCAGCGTTCTTACGGGGTCGCGAGAGACCCAGTACTTC. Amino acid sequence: CASVLTGSRETQYF.

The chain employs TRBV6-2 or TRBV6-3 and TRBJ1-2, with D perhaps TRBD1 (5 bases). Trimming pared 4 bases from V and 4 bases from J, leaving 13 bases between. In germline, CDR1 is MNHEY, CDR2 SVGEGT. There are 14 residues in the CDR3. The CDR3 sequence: CASSSRGVPYGYTF. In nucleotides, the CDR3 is TGTGCCAGCAGTTCTAGGGGCGTACCCTATGGCTACACCTTC.

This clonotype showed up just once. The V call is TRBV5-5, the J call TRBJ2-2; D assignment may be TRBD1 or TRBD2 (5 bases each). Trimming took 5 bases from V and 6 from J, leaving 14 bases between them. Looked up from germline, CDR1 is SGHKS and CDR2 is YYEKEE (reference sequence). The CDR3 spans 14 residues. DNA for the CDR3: TGTGCCAGCAGGTCGGCCCGAGGGGCCGGGGAGCTGTTTTTT. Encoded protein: CASRSARGAGELFF.

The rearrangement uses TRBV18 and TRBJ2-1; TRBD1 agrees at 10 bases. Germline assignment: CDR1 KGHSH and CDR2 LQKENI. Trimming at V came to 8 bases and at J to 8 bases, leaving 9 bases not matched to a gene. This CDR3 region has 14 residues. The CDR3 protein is CASQARQGAYEQFF. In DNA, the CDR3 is TGTGCCAGCCAAGCGAGACAGGGGGCATATGAGCAGTTCTTC.